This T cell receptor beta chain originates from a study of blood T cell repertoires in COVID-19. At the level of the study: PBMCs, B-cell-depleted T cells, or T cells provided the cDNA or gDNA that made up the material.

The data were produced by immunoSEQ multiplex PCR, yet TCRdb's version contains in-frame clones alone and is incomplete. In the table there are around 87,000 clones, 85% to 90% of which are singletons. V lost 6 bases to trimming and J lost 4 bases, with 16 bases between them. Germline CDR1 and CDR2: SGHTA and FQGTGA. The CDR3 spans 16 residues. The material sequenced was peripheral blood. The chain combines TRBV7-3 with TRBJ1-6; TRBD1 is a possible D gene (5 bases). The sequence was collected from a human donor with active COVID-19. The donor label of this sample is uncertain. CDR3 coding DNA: TGTGCCAGCAGGGAAGGGGCGGACGTATATAATTCACCCCTCCACTTT. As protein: CASREGADVYNSPLHF.